Below are 7 T cell receptor beta chains sequenced from a single sample in a study of T cells in Graves' hyperthyroidism and ophthalmopathy. TCR beta CDR3 regions were amplified from RNA transcripts. The HTBI set primed first-round TCR CDR3 RT-PCR. TCRdb recomputed calls from the multiplex PCR reads with MiXCR, one row per CDR3 protein. The sample holds more than 600,000 distinct CDR3 sequences, 16% seen once. Source material: blood. These receptors all come from a man younger than 30 with Graves' hyperthyroidism.

In its sample, this clonotype was seen many times. This chain connects TRBV2 to TRBJ1-1; D may be TRBD1 (5 bases). The CDR3 is 13 amino acids. V was cut by 6 bases and J by 2 bases, with 10 bases left in between. The germline V gene has CDR1 SNHLY and CDR2 FYNNEI. CDR3 protein: CASRDTGNTEAFF. In DNA, the CDR3 is TGTGCCAGCAGAGACACAGGTAACACTGAAGCTTTCTTT.

This clonotype was seen repeatedly, ten times or more. The chain has TRBV7-9 and TRBJ2-5, with D perhaps matching TRBD2 (5 bases). Germline V gives CDR1 SEHNR, CDR2 FQNEAQ (reference sequence). V dropped 11 bases and J dropped 5 bases, with 15 bases sitting between them. This CDR3 has 12 amino acids. This CDR3 is CAARRGGETQYF. CDR3 nucleotides: TGTGCCGCCCGACGGGGTGGCGAGACCCAGTACTTC.

This clonotype was counted many times. CDR3 amino acids: CASSQGLAGDTQYF. The DNA for the CDR3 is TGTGCCAGCAGCCAAGGACTAGCGGGAGATACGCAGTATTTT. The chain links TRBV3-1 to TRBJ2-3; 10 bases fit TRBD2. V trimming: 1 base; J trimming: 5 bases; junction bases outside the gene matches: 0. CDR3 size: 14 residues. The germline gives CDR1 LGHDT, CDR2 YNNKEL (reference sequence).

On this clonotype: A much larger clone lies a single base off, so this may be a read error. This rearrangement joins TRBV12-3 or TRBV12-4 to TRBJ2-5; the D gene could be TRBD1 or TRBD2 (5 bases each). The CDR3 is 16 residues long. Trimming shortened V by 4 bases and J by 4 bases, and 19 bases separated the two germline ends. CDR3 sequence (DNA): TGTGCCAGCAGTTCGACGGGACCAAAAGAACCAGAGACCCAGTACTTC. It codes for CASSSTGPKEPETQYF.

This clonotype was counted at least ten times. The chain employs TRBV9 and TRBJ2-3; 8 nucleotides line up with TRBD2. The junction had 6 bases not matched to a gene; V was cut back by 0 bases and J by 0 bases. Germline values: CDR1 SGDLS, CDR2 YYNGEE. The CDR3 sequence is 17 residues long. CDR3 residues: CASSVGSSGYSTDTQYF. The CDR3 coding sequence is TGTGCCAGCAGCGTAGGTTCTAGCGGGTATAGCACAGATACGCAGTATTTT.

This clonotype was detected a few times. The CDR3 region is CASSLQLAGAGELFF. The CDR3 DNA is TGCGCCAGCAGCTTGCAACTAGCGGGAGCCGGGGAGCTGTTTTTT. This chain links TRBV5-1 with TRBJ2-2, with TRBD2 identical over 11 bases. The trim removed 1 base at V and 6 bases at J, leaving 2 bases unmatched. The CDR3 length is 15 residues. From germline, CDR1 is SGHRS and CDR2 YFSETQ.

The chain recombines TRBV29-1 with TRBJ1-4; tentative D call: TRBD1 (5 bases). This CDR3 region has 12 residues. CDR1 is SQVTM, CDR2 ANQGSEA, per germline. V was shortened by 7 bases and J by 8 bases, with 14 bases between the two germline ends. DNA for the CDR3: TGCAGCGCACTCGACAGAGACGAAAAACTGTTTTTT. Residues: CSALDRDEKLFF.